This paragraph reports one T cell receptor (beta chain). Its matching antigen is unknown. CDR3 length: 12 residues. Trimming left V 0 bases short and J 8 bases short, with 8 bases between. Germline V lookup: CDR1 SQVTM, CDR2 ANQGSEA. The data were obtained in a study of CD8+CD57+ T cells in acquired aplastic anemia. Study overall: CD4+ and CD8+ cells, once sorted, gave DNA averaging about 3 ug.

Overall study results and limits: For CD8+ Simpson's diversity, patients and controls showed no significant difference. Patients and controls shared 25 to 30 CD8+ CDR3 sequences, which appeared highly expressed in patients and within their immunodominant clones.

Genomic DNA acted as the template from which TCR beta VDJ combination and CDR3 sequence profiling were carried out. MiXCR was run by TCRdb on the reads, yielding one entry per CDR3 protein. The sample carries roughly 190,000 distinct CDR3 sequences, 50% to 55% recorded once. The receptor was isolated from a human donor in good health, serving as a control. The V call is TRBV29-1, the J call TRBJ2-1, with D perhaps given as TRBD1 or TRBD2 (5 bases each). Sequencing was performed on sorted CD4+, CD8+, or CD8+CD57+ T cells (not recorded which) from PBMCs. This chain's CDR3 is CSVEDPGHEQFF. DNA of the CDR3: TGCAGCGTTGAAGATCCGGGACATGAGCAGTTCTTC.